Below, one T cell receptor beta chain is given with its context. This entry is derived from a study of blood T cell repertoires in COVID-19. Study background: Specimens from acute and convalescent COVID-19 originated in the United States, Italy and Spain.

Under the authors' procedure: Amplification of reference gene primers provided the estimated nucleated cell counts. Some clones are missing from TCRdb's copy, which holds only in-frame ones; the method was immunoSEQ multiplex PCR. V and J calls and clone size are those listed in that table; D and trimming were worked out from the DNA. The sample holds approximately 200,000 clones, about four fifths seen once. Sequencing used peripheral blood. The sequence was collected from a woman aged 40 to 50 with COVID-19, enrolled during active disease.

The CDR3 DNA is TGTGCCAGCAGCGTAGGAGGGGGACGGGAAGAAGCTTTCTTT. This gives the protein CASSVGGGREEAFF. The chain carries TRBV9 and TRBJ1-1, with a weak D call TRBD1 (6 bases). Germline V gives CDR1 SGDLS, CDR2 YYNGEE. The ends were cut back, 0 bases at V and 8 bases at J, with 14 bases in the middle. This CDR3 region has 14 residues.